A single sample gave rise to the 29 T cell receptor beta chains below, sequenced in a study of T cell responses to AZD1222 COVID-19 vaccine. The method was immunoSEQ multiplex PCR; TCRdb's version includes in-frame clones alone and lacks a portion of them. The repertoire has 150,000 to 160,000 clones, around 89% of them found once; the top ten carry less than 3.5%. The material was peripheral blood, obtained on day 0 of AZD1222 vaccination. The receptor source for this set is an adult in good health.

The chain uses TRBV6-1 and TRBJ1-6; no clear D gene. There are 13 residues in the CDR3. CDR1 MNHNS and CDR2 SASEGT come from the germline V gene. V shed 0 bases and J shed 14 bases, with 11 bases lying between them. The CDR3 DNA sequence: TGTGCCAGCAGTGAAGCGCCGGGGTTCGCCCTCCACTTT. Translation gives CASSEAPGFALHF.

This rearrangement joins TRBV2 to TRBJ1-4, with D perhaps TRBD1 (5 bases). This CDR3 has 14 residues. Trimming took off 6 bases at V and 8 bases at J, with 16 bases between the two ends. Looked up from germline, CDR1 is SNHLY and CDR2 is FYNNEI. In DNA, the CDR3 is TGTGCCAGCAGGGAGCGCGGGGGTTGGGAAAAACTGTTTTTT. Its protein product is CASRERGGWEKLFF.

The genes are TRBV18 and TRBJ2-7; possibly TRBD1 for D (5 bases). Trimming removed 4 bases from V and 4 bases from J, with 14 bases in between. Germline V lookup: CDR1 KGHSH, CDR2 LQKENI. The CDR3 contains 14 residues. The CDR3 is CASSRAGPVYEQYF. The DNA for the CDR3 is TGTGCCAGCTCACGGGCAGGGCCCGTTTACGAGCAGTACTTC.

The chain joins TRBV7-2 to TRBJ2-3; D gene uncertain. The germline V gene has CDR1 SGHTA and CDR2 FQGNSA. There are 13 residues in the CDR3. V was trimmed by 1 base and J by 7 bases, leaving 9 bases between them. The CDR3 here is CASSLGRQNTQYF. The CDR3 bases are TGTGCCAGCAGCTTAGGTCGCCAGAATACGCAGTATTTT.

This chain connects TRBV4-1 to TRBJ1-2, with D possibly TRBD1 on 5 matching bases. The V end was cut by 3 bases, the J end by 4 bases, with 15 bases between. Germline values: CDR1 MGHRA, CDR2 YSYEKL. The CDR3 extends over 15 amino acids. The CDR3 DNA is TGCGCCAGCAGCCAGGGGGTCGATCGCCCCTATGGCTACACCTTC. The encoded protein is CASSQGVDRPYGYTF.

The CDR3 protein is CAWGSNNTEAFF. The DNA of the CDR3 is TGTGCCTGGGGCAGCAATAACACTGAAGCTTTCTTT. V and J are TRBV30 and TRBJ1-1, with D hard to call. The V gene lost 5 bases and the J gene lost 2 bases, with 9 bases spanning the gap. Germline CDR1 reads GTSNPN; CDR2 reads SVGIG (reference sequence). This CDR3 comprises 12 residues. The full variable domain, completed using reference TRBV30 and TRBJ1-1, is SQTIHQWPATLVQPVGSPLSLECTVEGTSNPNLYWYRQAAGRGLQLLFYSVGIGQISSEVPQNLSASRPQDRQFILSSKKLLLSDSGFYLCAWGSNNTEAFFGQGTRLTVV.

The rearrangement uses TRBV6-6 and TRBJ1-2, with 7 positions matching TRBD1. The J segment lost 8 bases and the V segment lost 5 bases, leaving 11 bases of the junction unmatched. Germline CDR1 MNHNY, CDR2 SVGAGI (reference sequence). The CDR3 contains 14 residues. DNA of the CDR3: TGTGCCAGCAGTCGGGACAGAATTGAGCCCGGCTACACCTTC. This encodes CASSRDRIEPGYTF.

This chain links TRBV7-9 with TRBJ1-1; 12 bases fit TRBD1. Trimming removed 5 bases from V and 0 bases from J; junction bases left unmatched: 7. The germline gives CDR1 SEHNR, CDR2 FQNEAQ (reference sequence). The CDR3 contains 17 residues. This CDR3 reads CASSPTGTGGMNTEAFF. CDR3 DNA sequence: TGTGCCAGCAGCCCTACCGGGACAGGGGGCATGAACACTGAAGCTTTCTTT.

The CDR3 DNA follows: TGTGCCAGCAGTGATGTCGGCTGGGAGCAGTACTTC. It specifies CASSDVGWEQYF. The V and J genes are TRBV6-1 and TRBJ2-7; D ambiguous. V was clipped by 3 bases and J by 7 bases, with 10 bases between them. CDR3 length: 12 residues. Germline lookup yields CDR1 MNHNS and CDR2 SASEGT.

The V and J genes are TRBV6-6 and TRBJ1-2; 7 nucleotides line up with TRBD1. CDR1 and CDR2 from the germline V gene are MNHNY and SVGAGI (reference sequence). V trimming: 2 bases; J trimming: 2 bases; junction bases outside the gene matches: 5. CDR3 length equals 15 residues. This chain's CDR3 is CASSYGGTANYGYTF. The CDR3 coding sequence is TGTGCCAGCAGTTACGGCGGGACAGCAAACTATGGCTACACCTTC.

The chain has TRBV10-3 and TRBJ1-2; possible D gene TRBD1, 5 bases. The ends were cut back, 2 bases at V and 7 bases at J, with 11 bases in the middle. From germline, CDR1 is ENHRY and CDR2 SYGVKD. The CDR3 loop spans 13 amino acids. The CDR3 DNA sequence: TGTGCCATCAGTGAGCAGGGTGTCGCTGGCTACACCTTC. Translating it yields CAISEQGVAGYTF.

This chain uses TRBV4-1 with TRBJ1-6, with 8 bases that match TRBD1. The CDR3 sequence is 15 residues long. Germline V gene sequence: CDR1 MGHRA, CDR2 YSYEKL. J was trimmed by 9 bases and V by 0 bases; bases with no gene match: 4. As DNA, the CDR3 is TGCGCCAGCAGCCAAGACTGGCAGGGGGCTTCACCCCTCCACTTT. It yields the protein CASSQDWQGASPLHF.

This clone was observed a few times. The chain has TRBV10-3 and TRBJ2-7; D gene uncertain. V lost 3 bases, J lost 6 bases, and 6 bases lay in between. Germline CDR1 and CDR2: ENHRY and SYGVKD. The CDR3 extends over 11 amino acids. In nucleotides, the CDR3 is TGTGCCATCAGTGACCCCGGCGAGCAGTACTTC. It codes for CAISDPGEQYF.

This sequence joins TRBV28 and TRBJ2-7; perhaps TRBD1 as D (6 bases). The CDR3 is 16 residues long. CDR1 MDHEN and CDR2 SYDVKM come from the germline V gene. Between the trimmed V and J ends, which lost 3 bases and 1 base, there was a span of 16 bases. The CDR3 sequence: CASSFSFGQPSYEQYF. In DNA form, the CDR3 reads TGTGCCAGCAGTTTTTCCTTCGGACAGCCTTCCTACGAGCAGTACTTC.

This chain joins TRBV12-3 or TRBV12-4 and TRBJ2-5; 7 bases are shared with TRBD2. V shed 10 bases, J shed 4 bases, and the junction held 9 bases outside the gene matches. The length of the CDR3 is 13 residues. The CDR3 sequence is CATSGGVGETQYF. The CDR3 DNA sequence: TGTGCCACCTCGGGAGGCGTTGGAGAGACCCAGTACTTC.

V gene TRBV5-4 combines with J gene TRBJ2-5; D may be TRBD1 (6 bases). V was pared by 4 bases and J by 0 bases, with 10 bases between. The V gene's germline CDR1 is SGHNT and CDR2 YYREEE (reference sequence). The CDR3 runs 14 residues. This chain's CDR3 is CASSPGADQETQYF. CDR3 nucleotides: TGTGCCAGCAGCCCAGGGGCCGACCAAGAGACCCAGTACTTC.

The rearrangement joins TRBV2 to TRBJ2-5, with 8 bases aligning to TRBD1. The CDR3 contains 14 residues. J lost 0 bases, V lost 8 bases, and 5 bases had no gene match. Germline V gene data show CDR1 as SNHLY and CDR2 as FYNNEI. The CDR3 nucleotides read TGTGCCAGCGGGGACAGGAGGTACCAAGAGACCCAGTACTTC. This sequence encodes CASGDRRYQETQYF.

CDR3 coding DNA: TGTGCCAGCAGCTTGGTCCCTAACTATGGCTACACCTTC. It translates to CASSLVPNYGYTF. The V and J genes are TRBV5-8 and TRBJ1-2; D is uncertain. The CDR3 consists of 13 residues. V lost 0 bases and J lost 0, with 3 bases in between. CDR1 is SGHTS, CDR2 YDEGEE, per germline.

The chain carries TRBV15 and TRBJ2-5; D is ambiguous. The CDR3 has 12 amino acids. V was cut by 6 bases and J by 1 base, with 6 bases left in between. Germline values: CDR1 LNHNV, CDR2 YYDKDF (reference sequence). The CDR3 loop is CATSIAQETQYF. The CDR3 DNA follows: TGTGCCACCAGTATTGCCCAAGAGACCCAGTACTTC. Variable domain in full (rest from reference TRBV15 and TRBJ2-5): DAMVIQNPRYQVTQFGKPVTLSCSQTLNHNVMYWYQQKSSQAPKLLFHYYDKDFNNEADTPDNFQSRRPNTSFCFLDIRSPGLGDTAMYLCATSIAQETQYFGPGTRLLVL.

The chain is built from TRBV2 and TRBJ2-2; 8 positions match TRBD1. Losses at the gene ends were 3 bases for V and 6 bases for J; bases not matched to a gene: 9. The CDR3 is 16 residues long. Germline loops: CDR1 SNHLY, CDR2 FYNNEI. CDR3 sequence reads: CASSDLTGVKAGELFF. The CDR3 nucleotides read TGTGCCAGCAGTGACCTGACAGGGGTTAAGGCCGGGGAGCTGTTTTTT.

The J gene is TRBJ2-7, the V gene TRBV29-1; no firm D call. Trimming pared 4 bases from V and 7 bases from J, leaving 17 bases between. Germline V gives CDR1 SQVTM, CDR2 ANQGSEA. The CDR3 length is 13 residues. Here the CDR3 reads CSVVSWVLGEQYF. The CDR3 bases are TGCAGCGTTGTGAGTTGGGTCCTTGGAGAGCAGTACTTC.

This clone was recorded only once. V and J are TRBV12-2 and TRBJ2-7; TRBD2, as called in the table, went unchecked against the DNA. TRBV12-2 is a pseudogene segment. CDR3 length equals 16 residues. CDR3 loop: CASRRTSGGPRYEQYF. The CDR3 nucleotides are TGTGCAAGTCGTCGGACTAGCGGGGGACCACGCTACGAGCAGTACTTC.

This clone was detected only a few times. The gene calls are TRBV7-2 and TRBJ1-2; a weak D match, TRBD1 (6 bases). The germline V gene encodes CDR1 SGHTA and CDR2 FQGNSA. Trimming took off 5 bases at V and 8 bases at J, with 18 bases between the two ends. This CDR3 spans 14 amino acids. CDR3 residues: CASSENRDTPGYTF. The DNA of the CDR3 is TGTGCCAGCAGCGAAAACCGGGACACCCCGGGCTACACCTTC.

The chain has TRBV5-1 and TRBJ1-1; the match to TRBD1 covers 7 bases. CDR1 is SGHRS, CDR2 YFSETQ, per germline. This CDR3 spans 14 amino acids. V lost 5 bases, J lost 0 bases, and 4 bases stayed unmatched. The CDR3 loop is CASRPGTVNTEAFF. DNA for the CDR3: TGCGCCAGCAGACCTGGGACAGTGAACACTGAAGCTTTCTTT.

V and J are TRBV11-2 and TRBJ1-2; the match to TRBD1 covers 9 bases. The CDR3 length is 15 residues. V shed 5 bases, J shed 4 bases, and the junction held 8 bases outside the gene matches. Germline CDR1 SGHAT, CDR2 FQNNGV. Here the CDR3 DNA reads TGTGCCAGCAGCCGAGGACAGGGGTCCTCCTATGGCTACACCTTC. Translated: CASSRGQGSSYGYTF.

The genes are TRBV6-1 and TRBJ2-7; 9 bases fit TRBD1. Germline loops: CDR1 MNHNS, CDR2 SASEGT. The CDR3 contains 16 residues. Trimming cost V 2 bases and J 4 bases; bases outside gene matches: 9. The CDR3 region is CASSERSGTGLYEQYF. The CDR3 nucleotides are TGTGCCAGCAGTGAACGGTCTGGGACAGGGTTATACGAGCAGTACTTC.

The DNA of the CDR3 is TGTGCCAGCAGTTCGACCGGGTCCTCCTACAATGAGCAGTTCTTC. Protein: CASSSTGSSYNEQFF. This chain joins TRBV7-2 and TRBJ2-1; D gene ambiguous. The germline gives CDR1 SGHTA, CDR2 FQGNSA. Trimming shortened V by 6 bases and J by 0 bases, and 12 bases separated the two germline ends. CDR3 length: 15 amino acids.

The rearrangement links TRBV15 to TRBJ1-5, with D unclear. V was shortened by 0 bases and J by 0 bases, with 9 bases between the two germline ends. The CDR3 has 16 residues. The germline V gene encodes CDR1 LNHNV and CDR2 YYDKDF (reference sequence). DNA for the CDR3: TGTGCCACCAGCAGAGATCGGAGAGATAGCAATCAGCCCCAGCATTTT. This sequence encodes CATSRDRRDSNQPQHF.

The chain has TRBV7-9 and TRBJ1-2, with D hard to call. V was shortened by 5 bases and J by 5 bases, with 18 bases between the two germline ends. Per germline, CDR1 SEHNR and CDR2 FQNEAQ (reference sequence). The CDR3 is 15 residues long. CDR3 sequence (DNA): TGTGCCAGCAGCACCCTTGACGACGGGAAATATGGCTACACCTTC. Protein: CASSTLDDGKYGYTF. Full variable domain (missing parts from reference TRBV7-9 and TRBJ1-2): DTGVSQNPRHKITKRGQNVTFRCDPISEHNRLYWYRQTLGQGPEFLTYFQNEAQLEKSRLLSDRFSAERPKGSFSTLEIQRTEQGDSAMYLCASSTLDDGKYGYTFGSGTRLTVV.